Listed below are T cell receptor beta chains from one sample, sequenced in a study of PD-1 blockade in classical Hodgkin lymphoma. Measured with immunoSEQ multiplex PCR; TCRdb has only the in-frame clones, and not every one. Here the sample spans some 21,000 clones, approximately 87% being singletons. Specimen: CD8+ T cells from blood. These receptors were taken from a human donor with classical Hodgkin lymphoma. Both conserved end residues are part of each CDR3. The D gene is left open where the match is weak. Expanded clones are given a class, and other clones once, few, many or no size at all.

j_call: TRBJ1-2
d_call: .
clone_size: once
v_call: TRBV11-2
cdr3_nt: TGTGCCAGCAGCTTAGGAGACAGTTATGGCTACACCTTC
cdr3_aa: CASSLGDSYGYTF

j_call: TRBJ2-7
d_call: .
clone_size: .
v_call: TRBV6-1
cdr3_nt: TGTGCCAGCAGTGAAGACAGGGACCTTTACGAGCAGTACTTC
cdr3_aa: CASSEDRDLYEQYF

j_call: TRBJ1-3
d_call: .
clone_size: .
v_call: TRBV9
cdr3_nt: TGTGCCAGCAGCGTAGAGGCCAGCCCTGGAAACACCATATATTTT
cdr3_aa: CASSVEASPGNTIYF

j_call: TRBJ1-1
d_call: TRBD1
clone_size: .
v_call: TRBV7-2
cdr3_nt: TGTGCCAGCAGCCGACAGGGTTTAAACACTGAAGCTTTCTTT
cdr3_aa: CASSRQGLNTEAFF

j_call: TRBJ2-1
d_call: TRBD1
clone_size: .
v_call: TRBV27
cdr3_nt: TGTGCCAGCAGCTGGACAGGGAATGAGCAGTTCTTC
cdr3_aa: CASSWTGNEQFF

j_call: TRBJ2-1
d_call: .
clone_size: .
v_call: TRBV11-2
cdr3_nt: TGTGCCAGCAGCTCCCTGGTAGGGGGCTACAATGAGCAGTTCTTC
cdr3_aa: CASSSLVGGYNEQFF

j_call: TRBJ1-3
d_call: .
clone_size: .
v_call: TRBV4-2
cdr3_nt: TGTGCCAGCAGCGTTTCGGGGGAATGGGCGATATCTGGAAACACCATATATTTT
cdr3_aa: CASSVSGEWAISGNTIYF

j_call: TRBJ2-5
d_call: .
clone_size: .
v_call: TRBV2
cdr3_nt: TGTGCCAGCAGTGAAGAATTAGTTCAAGAGACCCAGTACTTC
cdr3_aa: CASSEELVQETQYF

j_call: TRBJ2-5
d_call: .
clone_size: .
v_call: TRBV6-5
cdr3_nt: TGTGCCAGCAGTTACGCTGGGGAGCAAGAGACCCAGTACTTC
cdr3_aa: CASSYAGEQETQYF

j_call: TRBJ1-4
d_call: .
clone_size: .
v_call: TRBV6-5
cdr3_nt: TGTGCCAGCAGTTACTCGCTCAGAGGAGAGGAAAAACTGTTTTTT
cdr3_aa: CASSYSLRGEEKLFF

j_call: TRBJ2-2
d_call: .
clone_size: .
v_call: TRBV6-6
cdr3_nt: TGTGCCAGCTCCCGACGGAACACCGGGGAGCTGTTTTTT
cdr3_aa: CASSRRNTGELFF

j_call: TRBJ2-7
d_call: TRBD1
clone_size: .
v_call: TRBV7-6
cdr3_nt: TGTGCCAGCAGCTTAGGGGACAGGGGTCGTAACGAGCAGTACTTC
cdr3_aa: CASSLGDRGRNEQYF

j_call: TRBJ1-6
d_call: .
clone_size: .
v_call: TRBV7-2
cdr3_nt: TGTGCCAGCAGCTTAGAACAGGCCTATTCACCCCTCCACTTT
cdr3_aa: CASSLEQAYSPLHF

j_call: TRBJ2-7
d_call: .
clone_size: .
v_call: TRBV6-1
cdr3_nt: TGTGCCAGCAGTGATGGAAAGTCCCCCTCGGACTACGAGCAGTACTTC
cdr3_aa: CASSDGKSPSDYEQYF

j_call: TRBJ2-7
d_call: TRBD1
clone_size: .
v_call: TRBV11-2
cdr3_nt: TGTGCCAGCAGCTTAGGACAGGGTCTCTACGAGCAGTACTTC
cdr3_aa: CASSLGQGLYEQYF

j_call: TRBJ1-4
d_call: .
clone_size: .
v_call: TRBV9
cdr3_nt: TGTGCCAGCAGCGTAGGGGGGCGCGGTGAAAAACTGTTTTTT
cdr3_aa: CASSVGGRGEKLFF

j_call: TRBJ1-2
d_call: TRBD1
clone_size: .
v_call: TRBV27
cdr3_nt: TGTGCCAGCAGTTTTTCAGGGGGCGCTGGCTACACCTTC
cdr3_aa: CASSFSGGAGYTF

j_call: TRBJ2-7
d_call: .
clone_size: .
v_call: TRBV5-1
cdr3_nt: TGCGCCAGCAGCCGGGACCTACCCTACGAGCAGTACTTC
cdr3_aa: CASSRDLPYEQYF

j_call: TRBJ1-1
d_call: TRBD1
clone_size: once
v_call: TRBV6-1
cdr3_nt: TGTGCCAGCAGTTCGCTAGTATCCAGGGGGCAAAAAGCTTTCTTT
cdr3_aa: CASSSLVSRGQKAFF

j_call: TRBJ2-1
d_call: TRBD2
clone_size: once
v_call: TRBV27
cdr3_nt: TGTGCCAGCAGTTTCAGCGGGACTCAAAATGAGCAGTTCTTC
cdr3_aa: CASSFSGTQNEQFF

j_call: TRBJ1-2
d_call: .
clone_size: .
v_call: TRBV6-4
cdr3_nt: TGTGCCAGCAGTGACGGGGGAAGCTACACCTTC
cdr3_aa: CASSDGGSYTF

j_call: TRBJ1-2
d_call: TRBD1
clone_size: few
v_call: TRBV27
cdr3_nt: TGTGCCAGCAGTTTCGCAGGGGGCGTAAGGGGCTACACCTTC
cdr3_aa: CASSFAGGVRGYTF

j_call: TRBJ2-2
d_call: TRBD2
clone_size: .
v_call: TRBV11-3
cdr3_nt: TGTGCCAGCAGCTTAGAGGCTAGCGGACTCACCGGGGAGCTGTTTTTT
cdr3_aa: CASSLEASGLTGELFF

j_call: TRBJ1-1
d_call: .
clone_size: few
v_call: TRBV28
cdr3_nt: TGTGCCAGCAGTTTAGCGAACACTGAAGCTTTCTTT
cdr3_aa: CASSLANTEAFF

j_call: TRBJ2-7
d_call: .
clone_size: .
v_call: TRBV5-1
cdr3_nt: TGCGCCAGCAGCTTGGAAGGGACCCTTACCTACGAGCAGTACTTC
cdr3_aa: CASSLEGTLTYEQYF

j_call: TRBJ2-5
d_call: TRBD1
clone_size: once
v_call: TRBV7-9
cdr3_nt: TGTGCCAGCAGCTGGACGGGACAGCAAGAGACCCAGTACTTC
cdr3_aa: CASSWTGQQETQYF

j_call: TRBJ2-7
d_call: .
clone_size: .
v_call: TRBV7-2
cdr3_nt: TGTGCCAGCAGCCCGGGACGAGGACCCTACGAGCAGTACTTC
cdr3_aa: CASSPGRGPYEQYF

j_call: TRBJ1-4
d_call: .
clone_size: few
v_call: TRBV5-4
cdr3_nt: TGTGCCAGCAGCTCCGACATGGGGAATGAAAAACTGTTTTTT
cdr3_aa: CASSSDMGNEKLFF

j_call: TRBJ2-5
d_call: .
clone_size: .
v_call: TRBV28
cdr3_nt: TGTGCCAGCCTTATACAGGGTGGGGAGACCCAGTACTTC
cdr3_aa: CASLIQGGETQYF

j_call: TRBJ2-7
d_call: .
clone_size: .
v_call: TRBV11-2
cdr3_nt: TGTGCCAGCAGCTTCAGCGGCGACGAGCAGTACTTC
cdr3_aa: CASSFSGDEQYF

j_call: TRBJ2-4
d_call: .
clone_size: .
v_call: TRBV7-9
cdr3_nt: TGTGCCAGCAGCCAAGGGGAGAGCGGCAAAAACATTCAGTACTTC
cdr3_aa: CASSQGESGKNIQYF

j_call: TRBJ2-7
d_call: TRBD2
clone_size: .
v_call: TRBV4-1
cdr3_nt: TGCGCCAGCAGCCAAGATCGAGCGGGGGGGGCCGGGCAGTACTTC
cdr3_aa: CASSQDRAGGAGQYF

j_call: TRBJ2-2
d_call: .
clone_size: .
v_call: TRBV9
cdr3_nt: TGTGCCAGCAGCGCAACCGGGACAATAGCCGGGGAGCTGTTTTTT
cdr3_aa: CASSATGTIAGELFF

j_call: TRBJ2-1
d_call: TRBD1
clone_size: .
v_call: TRBV9
cdr3_nt: TGTGCCAGCAGCGCAGGACAGGCGCAGTTCTTC
cdr3_aa: CASSAGQAQFF

j_call: TRBJ1-3
d_call: .
clone_size: .
v_call: TRBV5-5
cdr3_nt: TGTGCCAGCAGAATTACAGGAAACTCTGGAAACACCATATATTTT
cdr3_aa: CASRITGNSGNTIYF

j_call: TRBJ2-1
d_call: TRBD2
clone_size: .
v_call: TRBV11-2
cdr3_nt: TGTGCCAGCAGCTACGACCTAGCGGCCCTGAATGAGCAGTTCTTC
cdr3_aa: CASSYDLAALNEQFF

j_call: TRBJ1-2
d_call: TRBD1
clone_size: .
v_call: TRBV18
cdr3_nt: TGTGCCAGCTCACCACCGGAGACAGGGCATGGCTACACCTTC
cdr3_aa: CASSPPETGHGYTF

j_call: TRBJ2-7
d_call: .
clone_size: .
v_call: TRBV5-6
cdr3_nt: TGTGCCAGCAAATCACAGGTACAGGGCCCCTACGAGCAGTACTTC
cdr3_aa: CASKSQVQGPYEQYF

j_call: TRBJ1-1
d_call: .
clone_size: .
v_call: TRBV7-9
cdr3_nt: TGTGCCAGCAGCTTAGTATTGGTGGGAGGGGCAGCTGAAGCTTTCTTT
cdr3_aa: CASSLVLVGGAAEAFF

j_call: TRBJ2-7
d_call: .
clone_size: .
v_call: TRBV9
cdr3_nt: TGTGCCAGCAGCTTTGGATCAAGGGACGAGCAGTACTTC
cdr3_aa: CASSFGSRDEQYF

j_call: TRBJ1-1
d_call: TRBD1
clone_size: .
v_call: TRBV19
cdr3_nt: TGTGCCAGTAGTATGGACAGGCGAGTCCTAAACACTGAAGCTTTCTTT
cdr3_aa: CASSMDRRVLNTEAFF

j_call: TRBJ1-2
d_call: .
clone_size: few
v_call: TRBV5-5
cdr3_nt: TGTGCCAGCAGCTCCGGTCCTGAGGGAGATGGCTACACCTTC
cdr3_aa: CASSSGPEGDGYTF

j_call: TRBJ2-3
d_call: TRBD1
clone_size: .
v_call: TRBV2
cdr3_nt: TGTGCCAGCCTCCGCCGGACAGGGAGGTGGACAGATACGCAGTATTTT
cdr3_aa: CASLRRTGRWTDTQYF